This T cell receptor (beta chain) was documented in a study of blood T cell repertoires in COVID-19. About the study: PBMCs, B-cell-depleted T cells, or T cells were the source of the cDNA or gDNA that made up the material.

Original handling: Nucleated cell number was recorded as an estimate derived from reference gene primer amplification. The repertoire was sequenced with immunoSEQ multiplex PCR; TCRdb's copy has only in-frame clones and lacks some. V, J and clone size were drawn from that table, and D and trimming were deduced from the DNA. The table includes approximately 390,000 clones, around 87% detected once. Seattle enrolled patients during active infection and tracked them longitudinally. The CDR3 is made up of 17 amino acids. Trimming took off 0 bases at V and 0 bases at J, with 11 bases between the two ends. Germline CDR1 reads LNHDA; CDR2 reads SQIVND (reference sequence).

J is TRBJ1-4 and V is TRBV19; no reliable D call. This clonotype was obtained from a woman aged 55-70 years with COVID-19, enrolled during active disease. Material: peripheral blood. The CDR3 DNA is TGTGCCAGTAGTATAGATGAAGGAGTTGCAACTAATGAAAAACTGTTTTTT. Translation gives CASSIDEGVATNEKLFF.